These T cell receptor beta chains were read from a single sample in a study of blood T cell repertoires in COVID-19. Only in-frame clones appear in the TCRdb table, and some are missing; sequencing was by immunoSEQ multiplex PCR. Among around 160,000 clones listed, 80% to 90% were seen once. Material for sequencing was peripheral blood. These receptors came from a woman aged 55-75 years with COVID-19, enrolled during active disease. The CDR3 runs from the conserved cysteine through the conserved F or W. A D gene is named only where the DNA matches it firmly. Where a row states a size, it is once, few, many or the class of an expanded clone; other rows omit it.

CDR3 length,D gene,V gene,J gene,clone size,CDR3 protein,CDR3 DNA
18,TRBD1,TRBV7-8,TRBJ2-6,NA,CASSLDGTGISGANVLTF,TGTGCCAGCAGCTTAGACGGGACAGGGATATCTGGGGCCAACGTCCTGACTTTC
14,TRBD1,TRBV28,TRBJ1-1,NA,CASSPGTGYTEAFF,TGTGCCAGCAGCCCCGGGACAGGGTACACTGAAGCTTTCTTT
15,NA,TRBV6-5,TRBJ1-1,NA,CASRPRGDVTTEAFF,TGTGCCAGCAGACCACGGGGGGATGTGACCACTGAAGCTTTCTTT
15,NA,TRBV7-2,TRBJ1-2,NA,CASSLALVEAYGYTF,TGTGCCAGCAGCTTAGCGCTGGTAGAGGCGTATGGCTACACCTTC
12,NA,TRBV5-3,TRBJ1-1,NA,CARERTYTEAFF,TGTGCCAGAGAACGGACTTACACTGAAGCTTTCTTT
13,NA,TRBV11-3,TRBJ2-1,NA,CASSLGRVNEQFF,TGTGCCAGCAGCTTAGGTCGGGTTAATGAGCAGTTCTTC
14,NA,TRBV6-5,TRBJ2-7,NA,CASSYSGQRYEQYF,TGTGCCAGCAGTTACTCAGGACAGCGCTACGAGCAGTACTTC
12,NA,TRBV29-1,TRBJ1-5,NA,CSARQANQPQHF,TGCAGCGCCCGACAAGCAAATCAGCCCCAGCATTTT
16,TRBD2,TRBV6-1,TRBJ2-7,NA,CASSEVQAGGPYEQYF,TGTGCCAGCAGTGAAGTTCAAGCGGGGGGTCCCTACGAGCAGTACTTC
14,NA,TRBV5-1,TRBJ2-5,NA,CASSKDSGRQTQYF,TGCGCCAGCAGCAAGGACAGCGGTAGACAGACCCAGTACTTC
13,NA,TRBV2,TRBJ2-1,few,CATIAEEGLLQFF,TGTGCCACCATAGCAGAGGAGGGGCTCCTGCAGTTCTTC
16,TRBD1,TRBV2,TRBJ1-5,NA,CASSQQGNPGNQPQHF,TGTGCCAGCAGCCAACAGGGGAACCCAGGCAATCAGCCCCAGCATTTT
13,TRBD1,TRBV19,TRBJ2-2,few,CASRKTGTGELFF,TGTGCCAGTAGGAAGACAGGGACCGGGGAGCTGTTTTTT
14,NA,TRBV2,TRBJ1-5,few,CASRATFMNQPQHF,TGTGCCAGCCGAGCGACCTTTATGAATCAGCCCCAGCATTTT
16,NA,TRBV6-2/TRBV6-3,TRBJ1-2,NA,CASSSAAKQAIYGYTF,TGTGCCAGCAGTTCGGCGGCAAAACAGGCGATCTATGGCTACACCTTC
16,TRBD1,TRBV10-3,TRBJ1-2,NA,CAISDGSRTGFDGYTF,TGTGCCATCAGTGATGGTTCCAGGACAGGATTTGATGGCTACACCTTC
15,NA,TRBV6-6,TRBJ2-7,NA,CASSARTGRVHEQYF,TGTGCCAGCAGTGCTAGGACAGGGAGGGTACACGAGCAGTACTTC
14,TRBD2,TRBV7-8,TRBJ2-1,NA,CASSLAGTRDEQFF,TGTGCCAGCAGCTTAGCCGGGACTAGGGATGAGCAGTTCTTC
14,TRBD1,TRBV27,TRBJ2-1,NA,CASSQTGKYNEQFF,TGTGCCAGCAGTCAGACAGGGAAGTACAATGAGCAGTTCTTC
15,TRBD1,TRBV5-4,TRBJ2-7,once,CASSLRTGGMDEQYF,TGTGCCAGCAGCTTACGAACAGGGGGAATGGACGAGCAGTACTTC
15,NA,TRBV18,TRBJ1-1,NA,CASSPRRAENTEAFF,TGTGCCAGCTCACCACGGAGGGCCGAGAACACTGAAGCTTTCTTT
14,NA,TRBV3-1/TRBV3-2,TRBJ2-2,NA,CASSQVRESGELFF,TGTGCCAGCAGCCAAGTGAGGGAATCAGGGGAGCTGTTTTTT
14,NA,TRBV19,TRBJ1-6,NA,CASLSTGKGSPLHF,TGTGCCAGTCTAAGTACAGGGAAGGGCTCACCCCTCCACTTT
14,NA,TRBV19,TRBJ2-5,NA,CATTDYGKQETQYF,TGTGCCACCACGGACTATGGGAAACAAGAGACCCAGTACTTC
15,TRBD1,TRBV3-1/TRBV3-2,TRBJ1-2,NA,CASSQILGQGDGYTF,TGTGCCAGCAGCCAAATCCTGGGACAGGGGGATGGCTACACCTTC
16,TRBD1,TRBV4-3,TRBJ1-2,NA,CASSQGFGTGYVGYTF,TGCGCCAGCAGCCAAGGGTTCGGGACAGGGTACGTTGGCTACACCTTC
16,TRBD1,TRBV27,TRBJ1-6,NA,CASSSHEGASGSPLHF,TGTGCCAGCAGTTCCCACGAGGGGGCATCGGGTTCACCCCTCCACTTT
15,TRBD1,TRBV27,TRBJ2-1,NA,CASSSPGQGYNEQFF,TGTGCCAGCAGTTCACCGGGACAGGGATACAATGAGCAGTTCTTC
12,NA,TRBV28,TRBJ2-7,NA,CASSLGHNEQYF,TGTGCCAGCAGTTTGGGACACAACGAGCAGTACTTC
16,TRBD1,TRBV13,TRBJ1-2,NA,CASSLGRQGSNYGYTF,TGTGCCAGCAGCTTAGGGAGACAGGGATCTAACTATGGCTACACCTTC
16,TRBD1,TRBV19,TRBJ2-3,NA,CASSTAPGQGTDTQYF,TGTGCCAGTAGTACGGCCCCGGGACAGGGCACAGATACGCAGTATTTT
15,TRBD1,TRBV4-1,TRBJ2-3,NA,CASSPGQARTDTQYF,TGCGCCAGCAGCCCCGGACAGGCTCGCACAGATACGCAGTATTTT
14,NA,TRBV2,TRBJ1-5,NA,CASSFTGRRQPQHF,TGTGCCAGCAGCTTTACAGGGCGGAGGCAGCCCCAGCATTTT
13,NA,TRBV30,TRBJ1-1,NA,CAWSTGPGTEAFF,TGTGCCTGGAGTACAGGGCCGGGCACTGAAGCTTTCTTT
14,TRBD1,TRBV5-6,TRBJ1-3,NA,CASRQTGGRNTIYF,TGTGCCAGCAGGCAGACAGGGGGCAGAAACACCATATATTTT
15,TRBD1,TRBV24-1,TRBJ1-2,NA,CATSDPLTGEEGYTF,TGTGCCACCAGTGACCCCCTCACAGGGGAGGAGGGCTACACCTTC
16,NA,TRBV5-5,TRBJ1-5,NA,CASSFQYGTFNQPQHF,TGTGCCAGCAGCTTCCAATACGGGACTTTCAATCAGCCCCAGCATTTT
13,NA,TRBV10-2,TRBJ1-1,NA,CASSEQGNTEAFF,TGCGCCAGCAGTGAACAGGGGAACACTGAAGCTTTCTTT
16,NA,TRBV7-9,TRBJ1-6,NA,CASSLEQFSVNSPLHF,TGTGCCAGCAGCTTAGAACAGTTCTCAGTTAATTCACCCCTCCACTTT
17,TRBD1,TRBV9,TRBJ2-5,NA,CASSVGVRDRIQETQYF,TGTGCCAGCAGCGTGGGGGTTAGGGACAGAATACAAGAGACCCAGTACTTC
14,TRBD1,TRBV19,TRBJ1-1,NA,CASSTTGLNTEAFF,TGTGCCAGTAGTACGACAGGGTTGAACACTGAAGCTTTCTTT
15,NA,TRBV11-2,TRBJ2-7,NA,CASSLGQGGLYEQYF,TGTGCCAGCAGCTTAGGGCAGGGTGGCCTTTACGAGCAGTACTTC
21,NA,TRBV6-6,TRBJ2-2,NA,CASSPRALTGRRHRNTGELFF,TGTGCCAGCAGTCCCAGAGCCCTGACAGGGAGGCGCCACAGGAACACCGGGGAGCTGTTTTTT
17,TRBD2,TRBV6-2/TRBV6-3,TRBJ2-3,few,CASSRYATSGNTDTQYF,TGTGCCAGCAGCCGTTACGCGACTAGCGGAAACACAGATACGCAGTATTTT
15,TRBD2,TRBV2,TRBJ2-5,NA,CASSDEASGPQTQYF,TGTGCCAGCAGTGACGAGGCTAGCGGGCCTCAGACCCAGTACTTC
15,TRBD1,TRBV5-6,TRBJ2-2,once,CASSPGQANTGELFF,TGTGCCAGCAGCCCGGGACAGGCGAACACCGGGGAGCTGTTTTTT
18,TRBD1,TRBV3-1/TRBV3-2,TRBJ1-6,NA,CASSQDILREGAISPLHF,TGTGCCAGCAGCCAAGATATTCTCCGGGAGGGGGCGATTTCACCCCTCCACTTT
15,TRBD1,TRBV19,TRBJ1-1,once,CASSPGQKMNTEAFF,TGTGCCAGTAGTCCGGGACAGAAGATGAACACTGAAGCTTTCTTT
15,TRBD1,TRBV4-1,TRBJ1-1,NA,CASSPGQGADTEAFF,TGCGCCAGCAGCCCCGGACAGGGGGCCGACACTGAAGCTTTCTTT
15,NA,TRBV5-1,TRBJ1-4,NA,CASSLDSAGYEKLFF,TGCGCCAGCAGCTTGGACAGCGCGGGCTATGAAAAACTGTTTTTT
14,NA,TRBV3-1/TRBV3-2,TRBJ1-1,once,CASSQETVNTEAFF,TGTGCCAGCAGCCAAGAGACAGTGAACACTGAAGCTTTCTTT
15,NA,TRBV5-4,TRBJ1-2,once,CASSLDQGGNYGYTF,TGTGCCAGCAGCTTAGATCAGGGAGGTAACTATGGCTACACCTTC
12,NA,TRBV28,TRBJ1-2,NA,CASSLRDYGYTF,TGTGCCAGCAGTTTACGGGACTATGGCTACACCTTC
14,TRBD1,TRBV19,TRBJ1-1,NA,CASREGAEDTEAFF,TGTGCCAGTAGAGAGGGGGCGGAGGACACTGAAGCTTTCTTT
14,NA,TRBV6-5,TRBJ2-1,NA,CASSRGGGGNEQFF,TGTGCCAGCAGTCGGGGCGGGGGCGGAAATGAGCAGTTCTTC
17,TRBD2,TRBV6-2/TRBV6-3,TRBJ2-3,NA,CASSYSISGGAIDTQYF,TGTGCCAGCAGTTACTCGATTAGCGGGGGGGCCATAGATACGCAGTATTTT